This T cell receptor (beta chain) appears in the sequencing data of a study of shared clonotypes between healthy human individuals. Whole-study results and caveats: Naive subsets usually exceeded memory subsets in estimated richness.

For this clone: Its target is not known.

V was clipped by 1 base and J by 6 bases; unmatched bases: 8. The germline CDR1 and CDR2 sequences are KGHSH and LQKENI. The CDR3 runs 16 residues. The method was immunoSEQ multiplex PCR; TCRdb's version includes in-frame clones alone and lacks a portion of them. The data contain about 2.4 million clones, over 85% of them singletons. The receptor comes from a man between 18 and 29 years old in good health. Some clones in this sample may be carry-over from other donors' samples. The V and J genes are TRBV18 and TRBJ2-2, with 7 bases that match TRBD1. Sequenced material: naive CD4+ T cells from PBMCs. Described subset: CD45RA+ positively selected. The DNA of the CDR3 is TGTGCCAGCTCACCACTGACGGGACAGTGGGCCGGGGAGCTGTTTTTT. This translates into CASSPLTGQWAGELFF.